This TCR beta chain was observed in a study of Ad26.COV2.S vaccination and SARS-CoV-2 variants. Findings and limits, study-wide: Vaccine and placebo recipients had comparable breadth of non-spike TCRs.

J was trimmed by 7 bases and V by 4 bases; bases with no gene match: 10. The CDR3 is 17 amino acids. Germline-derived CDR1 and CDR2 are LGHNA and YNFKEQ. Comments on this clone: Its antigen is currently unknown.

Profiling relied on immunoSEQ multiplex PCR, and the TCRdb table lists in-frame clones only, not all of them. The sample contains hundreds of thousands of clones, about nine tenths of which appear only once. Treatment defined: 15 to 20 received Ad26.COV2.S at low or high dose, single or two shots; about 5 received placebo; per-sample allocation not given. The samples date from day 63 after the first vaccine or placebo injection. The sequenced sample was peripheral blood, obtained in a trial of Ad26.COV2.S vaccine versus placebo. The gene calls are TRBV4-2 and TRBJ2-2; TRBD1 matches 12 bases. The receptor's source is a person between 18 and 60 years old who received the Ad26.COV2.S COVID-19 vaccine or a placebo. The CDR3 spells CASSPRPGTGGNGELFF. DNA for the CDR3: TGTGCCAGCAGCCCGAGGCCCGGGACAGGGGGCAACGGGGAGCTGTTTTTT.